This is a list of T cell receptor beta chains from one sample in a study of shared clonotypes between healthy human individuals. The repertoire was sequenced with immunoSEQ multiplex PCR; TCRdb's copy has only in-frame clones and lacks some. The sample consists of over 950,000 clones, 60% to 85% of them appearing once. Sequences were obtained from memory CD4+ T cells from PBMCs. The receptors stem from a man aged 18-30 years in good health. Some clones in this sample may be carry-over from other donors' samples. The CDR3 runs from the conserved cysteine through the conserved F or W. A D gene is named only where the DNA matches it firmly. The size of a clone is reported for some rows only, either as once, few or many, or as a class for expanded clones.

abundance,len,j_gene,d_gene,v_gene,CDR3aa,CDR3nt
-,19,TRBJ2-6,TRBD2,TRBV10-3,CAIRQGLAGGNSGANVLTF,TGTGCCATCAGACAAGGACTAGCGGGAGGCAACTCTGGGGCCAACGTCCTGACTTTC
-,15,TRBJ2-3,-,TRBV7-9,CASSLVAAGTDTQYF,TGTGCCAGCAGCTTAGTCGCAGCAGGCACAGATACGCAGTATTTT
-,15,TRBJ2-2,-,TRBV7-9,CASSLLEANTGELFF,TGTGCCAGCAGCTTATTAGAGGCGAACACCGGGGAGCTGTTTTTT
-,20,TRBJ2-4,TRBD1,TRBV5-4,CASSYVRQGAQTLAKNIQYF,TGTGCCAGCAGCTACGTCAGACAGGGGGCCCAAACATTAGCCAAAAACATTCAGTACTTC
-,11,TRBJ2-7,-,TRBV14,CASSQTYEQYF,TGTGCCAGCAGCCAAACTTACGAGCAGTACTTC
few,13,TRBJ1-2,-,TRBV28,CASSPGGPPGYTF,TGTGCCAGCAGCCCCGGGGGCCCGCCGGGCTACACCTTC
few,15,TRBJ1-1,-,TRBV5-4,CASSLRPQANTEAFF,TGTGCCAGCAGCTTGAGACCCCAGGCGAACACTGAAGCTTTCTTT
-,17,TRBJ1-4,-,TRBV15,CATSRPRGGAANEKLFF,TGTGCCACCAGCAGACCTAGGGGGGGAGCAGCTAATGAAAAACTGTTTTTT
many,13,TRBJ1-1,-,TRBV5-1,CASSLRYERAAFF,TGCGCCAGCAGCTTGAGGTACGAAAGGGCGGCTTTCTTT
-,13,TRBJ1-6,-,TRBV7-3,CASSFRANSPLHF,TGTGCCAGCAGCTTCCGAGCCAATTCACCCCTCCACTTT
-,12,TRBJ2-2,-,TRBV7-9,CASSLSTGELFF,TGTGCCAGCAGCTTATCCACCGGGGAGCTGTTTTTT
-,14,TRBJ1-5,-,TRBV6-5,CASRQQGDDQPQHF,TGTGCCAGCAGACAACAGGGAGACGATCAGCCCCAGCATTTT
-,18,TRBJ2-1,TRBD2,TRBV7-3,CASSLTGAGLGFVDEQFF,TGTGCCAGCAGCTTAACCGGAGCGGGACTAGGGTTCGTGGATGAGCAGTTCTTC
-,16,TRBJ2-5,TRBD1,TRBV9,CASSVGKTGEVETQYF,TGTGCCAGCAGCGTAGGGAAGACAGGGGAGGTCGAGACCCAGTACTTC
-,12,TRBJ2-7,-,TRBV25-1,CASSSHIYEQYF,TGTGCCAGCAGCAGTCATATCTACGAGCAGTACTTC
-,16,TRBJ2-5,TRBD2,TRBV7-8,CASSQTGGEVRETQYF,TGTGCCAGCAGCCAAACCGGGGGGGAGGTGCGGGAGACCCAGTACTTC
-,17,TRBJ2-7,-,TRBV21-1,CASSPKGIQKTTHEQYF,TGTGCCAGCAGCCCAAAGGGGATACAGAAGACCACTCACGAGCAGTACTTC
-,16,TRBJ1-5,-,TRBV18,CASSPRKADSNQPQHF,TGTGCCAGCTCACCACGTAAGGCGGACTCCAATCAGCCCCAGCATTTT
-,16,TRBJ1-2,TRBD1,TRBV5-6,CASSPGTGGRMDGYTF,TGTGCCAGCAGCCCAGGGACAGGGGGCCGAATGGACGGCTACACCTTC
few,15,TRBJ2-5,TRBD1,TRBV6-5,CASSPDRGGKETQYF,TGTGCCAGCAGTCCAGACAGGGGGGGTAAAGAGACCCAGTACTTC